The next 14 T cell receptor beta chains were all read from a single sample in a study of beta chain features in type 1 diabetes. Findings of the study overall: All four CD4+ subsets from Type 1 diabetes patients carried moderately but significantly shorter TCRB CDR3s.

TCRB transcripts that were expressed got sequenced, as all of the isolated RNA had been reverse transcribed. TCRdb's copy holds only in-frame clones and misses some; the assay was immunoSEQ multiplex PCR. The data contain 160,000 or so clones, 8.5% to 10% of them seen just once; the ten biggest clones take up around 0.7%. These TCRs are of unknown antigen specificity. The specimen was central memory CD4+ T cells from blood. Receptors were obtained from a woman aged 30 to 39 with type 1 diabetes.

This clone was found a few times. This sequence joins TRBV6-5 and TRBJ2-5; TRBD2 is a possible D gene (5 bases). Germline CDR1 reads MNHEY; CDR2 reads SVGAGI. The CDR3 extends over 12 amino acids. The V and J ends lost 3 bases and 4 bases respectively, with 6 bases between them. CDR3 nucleotide sequence: TGTGCCAGCAGTTATGCGGGAGAGACCCAGTACTTC. It specifies CASSYAGETQYF.

A few counts support this clone. V is TRBV7-3 and J is TRBJ2-1, with TRBD2 identical over 11 bases. Germline V CDR1 and CDR2: SGHTA, FQGTGA. CDR3 size: 17 residues. V trimming: 2 bases; J trimming: 10 bases; junction bases outside the gene matches: 13. CDR3: CASSLYTGTSGIHEQFF. The CDR3 DNA is TGTGCCAGCAGCTTATACACCGGGACTAGCGGCATTCACGAGCAGTTCTTC. Complete variable domain (other parts from reference TRBV7-3 and TRBJ2-1): GAGVSQTPSNKVTEKGKYVELRCDPISGHTALYWYRQSLGQGPEFLIYFQGTGAADDSGLPNDRFFAVRPEGSVSTLKIQRTERGDSAVYLCASSLYTGTSGIHEQFFGPGTRLTVL.

This clone was seen a handful of times. CDR3 residues: CASSRSGGGYEQYF. Written as DNA, the CDR3 is TGTGCCAGCAGCCGATCGGGAGGAGGCTACGAGCAGTACTTC. The chain links TRBV4-2 to TRBJ2-7; 7 bases agree with TRBD2. This CDR3 is 14 amino acids long. Per germline, CDR1 LGHNA and CDR2 YNFKEQ. J gave up 3 bases and V 4 bases, and 6 bases lay outside the gene matches.

This sequence joins TRBV5-1 and TRBJ2-1; TRBD2 matches 9 bases. This CDR3 has 15 amino acids. The germline CDR1 and CDR2 sequences are SGHRS and YFSETQ. The J segment lost 6 bases and the V segment lost 4 bases, leaving 8 bases of the junction unmatched. The CDR3 DNA follows: TGCGCCAGCAGCCTGAGGGTTAGCGGGAGCAATGAGCAGTTCTTC. Encoded protein: CASSLRVSGSNEQFF.

V and J are TRBV29-1 and TRBJ1-4; 8 nucleotides align to TRBD1. CDR1 is SQVTM and CDR2 is ANQGSEA in the germline V gene. V lost 7 bases and J lost 5; bases outside the gene matches: 3. This CDR3 is built from 12 residues. CDR3 sequence (DNA): TGCAGCGGGGGACAGGTAAATGAAAAACTGTTTTTT. Protein sequence: CSGGQVNEKLFF. Combining the CDR3 with reference TRBV29-1 and TRBJ1-4 gives the whole variable domain SAVISQKPSRDICQRGTSLTIQCQVDSQVTMMFWYRQQPGQSLTLIATANQGSEATYESGFVIDKFPISRPNLTFSTLTVSNMSPEDSSIYLCSGGQVNEKLFFGSGTQLSVL.

This rearrangement joins TRBV5-8 to TRBJ1-2, with 7 bases lining up with TRBD1. Germline assignment: CDR1 SGHTS and CDR2 YDEGEE. V was pared by 0 bases and J by 4 bases, with 6 bases of the junction left unmatched. CDR3 length: 15 residues. This chain's CDR3 is CASSLDVGGSYGYTF. The CDR3 DNA is TGTGCCAGCAGCTTGGACGTAGGGGGCTCCTATGGCTACACCTTC.

The J gene is TRBJ2-7, the V gene TRBV6-5; weak D call: TRBD2 (6 bases). The germline gives CDR1 MNHEY, CDR2 SVGAGI. The CDR3 covers 15 residues. V gave up 2 bases and J gave up 2 bases, with 13 bases separating them. The DNA for the CDR3 is TGTGCCAGCAGTTACGGGACTGGGTCTACCTACGAGCAGTACTTC. This gives the protein CASSYGTGSTYEQYF.

V is TRBV28 and J is TRBJ2-1, with D tentatively TRBD2 (6 bases). Germline V gives CDR1 MDHEN, CDR2 SYDVKM. The CDR3 sequence is 12 residues long. The ends were cut back, 8 bases at V and 11 bases at J, with 16 bases in the middle. CDR3 protein: CASVGLYDKQFF. CDR3 sequence (DNA): TGTGCCAGCGTGGGACTCTATGACAAGCAGTTCTTC.

This chain joins TRBV7-9 and TRBJ2-7; D possibly corresponds to TRBD2 (6 bases). CDR1 is SEHNR, CDR2 FQNEAQ, per germline (reference sequence). The germline V and J ends were trimmed by 5 bases and 4 bases, with 12 bases remaining between them. CDR3 length: 13 residues. Here the CDR3 DNA reads TGTGCCAGCAGCACTTACGGGAGTTACGAGCAGTACTTC. Amino acids: CASSTYGSYEQYF.

The CDR3 nucleotides are TGTGCCTGGAGGCACAGGCGACATACGCAGTATTTT. It is translated as CAWRHRRHTQYF. The J gene is TRBJ2-3, the V gene TRBV30, with D perhaps TRBD1 (5 bases). Trimming removed 3 bases at V and 7 bases at J, with 11 bases between. This CDR3 comprises 12 residues. CDR1 is GTSNPN, CDR2 SVGIG, per germline (reference sequence).

J is TRBJ2-7 and V is TRBV27, with 8 positions matching TRBD1. V dropped 4 bases and J dropped 2; count of bases not matched to a gene: 7. Germline V gene lookup returns CDR1 MNHEY and CDR2 SMNVEV (reference sequence). The CDR3 covers 15 residues. CDR3: CASSSRDRMTYEQYF. The CDR3 DNA follows: TGTGCCAGCAGTTCCCGGGACAGGATGACCTACGAGCAGTACTTC.

The chain has TRBV6-6 and TRBJ2-7; 7 bases match TRBD1. V was clipped by 5 bases and J by 3 bases; unmatched bases: 4. CDR3 size: 13 residues. The germline gives CDR1 MNHNY, CDR2 SVGAGI (reference sequence). The CDR3 here is CASSMGQFYEQYF. DNA for the CDR3: TGTGCCAGCAGTATGGGACAGTTCTACGAGCAGTACTTC.

This chain links TRBV19 with TRBJ2-3, with 10 bases identical to TRBD1. V lost 10 bases, J lost 3 bases, and 4 bases stayed unmatched. Per germline, CDR1 LNHDA and CDR2 SQIVND (reference sequence). CDR3 length equals 13 residues. The CDR3 nucleotides are TGTGCCACCGGGACAGGGGAGACAGATACGCAGTATTTT. Translated, it gives CATGTGETDTQYF.

The table lists this clone with a few counts. The chain uses TRBV5-1 and TRBJ1-2; weak D call: TRBD1 (5 bases). The CDR3 is 15 amino acids. V was pared by 0 bases and J by 7 bases, with 16 bases between. The germline V gene encodes CDR1 SGHRS and CDR2 YFSETQ. The CDR3: CASSLGLGRAPGYTF. The CDR3 DNA is TGCGCCAGCAGCTTGGGCCTGGGCAGGGCTCCTGGCTACACCTTC.